The 24 T cell receptor beta chains reported below all come from one sample, sequenced in a study of identical twins. TCRdb ran MiXCR on the 5' RACE reads and lists one entry per CDR3 protein. The data contain 450,000 or so distinct CDR3 sequences, 14% of them singletons. This same sample was also taken into another study, of yellow fever vaccine responses in identical twins.

Material: CD4+ T cells sorted from blood. The receptors shown here come from a woman younger than 30 in good health.

The chain carries TRBV11-2 and TRBJ2-1; D is perhaps TRBD2 (6 bases). V shed 2 bases and J shed 3 bases, with 11 bases lying between them. CDR3 length: 15 amino acids. The V gene's germline CDR1 is SGHAT and CDR2 FQNNGV. For the CDR3, the DNA is TGTGCCAGCAGCTTAAGCGGAGGGGACTACAATGAGCAGTTCTTC. This codes for CASSLSGGDYNEQFF.

The genes are TRBV24-1 and TRBJ2-5; D may be TRBD2 (6 bases). V was pared by 3 bases and J by 0 bases, with 10 bases between. This CDR3 comprises 15 residues. CDR1 and CDR2 (germline): KGHDR, SFDVKD. The CDR3 reads CATSDRRDYQETQYF. The CDR3, as DNA: TGTGCCACCAGTGATCGCCGGGACTACCAAGAGACCCAGTACTTC.

This clonotype was found many times. V gene TRBV12-3 or TRBV12-4 combines with J gene TRBJ2-3; D remains unclear. The CDR3 is 12 amino acids. Trimming removed 5 bases at V and 5 bases at J, with 8 bases between. In nucleotides, the CDR3 is TGTGCCAGCAGTCCGTGGATAGATACGCAGTATTTT. This gives the protein CASSPWIDTQYF.

The chain couples TRBV6-5 to TRBJ2-7, with TRBD1 identical over 12 bases. Germline trimming cut 4 bases from V and 5 bases from J; bases unmatched to any gene: 6. The CDR3 is 15 amino acids. CDR1 is MNHEY, CDR2 SVGAGI, per germline. The CDR3: CASSSPGTGGDEQYF. The CDR3 DNA reads as TGTGCCAGCAGTTCCCCGGGGACAGGGGGCGACGAGCAGTACTTC.

This chain connects TRBV5-1 to TRBJ2-1; no clear D gene. Trimming stripped 1 base from V and 9 bases from J, with 11 bases between. Per the germline V gene, CDR1 is SGHRS and CDR2 is YFSETQ. The CDR3 loop spans 13 amino acids. As DNA, the CDR3 is TGCGCCAGCAGCTTGACTGTCACGGGTGAGCAGTTCTTC. Its protein product is CASSLTVTGEQFF.

This clonotype was counted between two and nine times. The chain joins TRBV29-1 to TRBJ2-3; 7 bases align to TRBD1. Germline loops: CDR1 SQVTM, CDR2 ANQGSEA. The CDR3 is 15 residues long. Trimming cost V 6 bases and J 0 bases; bases outside gene matches: 9. CDR3 DNA sequence: TGCAGCGTACTTGACAGGGACCTTAGCACAGATACGCAGTATTTT. It yields the protein CSVLDRDLSTDTQYF.

This clonotype was observed a handful of times. CDR3 region: CASRSGSSSYNEQFF. The CDR3, as DNA: TGTGCCAGCAGGTCGGGGTCCAGCTCCTACAATGAGCAGTTCTTC. The chain couples TRBV7-2 to TRBJ2-1, with D perhaps TRBD2 (5 bases). There are 15 residues in the CDR3. CDR1 SGHTA and CDR2 FQGNSA come from the germline V gene. The V gene lost 6 bases and the J gene lost 0 bases, with 12 bases spanning the gap.

J is TRBJ2-3 and V is TRBV6-1, with 11 bases fitting TRBD1. Looked up from germline, CDR1 is MNHNS and CDR2 is SASEGT. CDR3 length: 17 residues. Unmatched junction bases numbered 8, after V lost 4 bases and J lost 2 bases. Written as DNA, the CDR3 is TGTGCCAGCAGTGCGGTTGGGACAGGGGGGCTCACAGATACGCAGTATTTT. It encodes CASSAVGTGGLTDTQYF.

V is TRBV19 and J is TRBJ2-6, with D possibly being TRBD1 (6 bases). V lost 4 bases to trimming and J lost 1 base, with 14 bases between them. Germline-derived CDR1 and CDR2 are LNHDA and SQIVND (reference sequence). CDR3 length: 17 residues. The CDR3 DNA sequence: TGTGCCAGTAGTACCAACCAGGGGTTGTCTGGGGCCAACGTCCTGACTTTC. It codes for CASSTNQGLSGANVLTF.

This clonotype was detected a few times. This rearrangement joins TRBV24-1 to TRBJ2-1; the D is unclear. The CDR3 consists of 17 residues. Per germline, CDR1 KGHDR and CDR2 SFDVKD. V dropped 2 bases and J dropped 3 bases, with 16 bases sitting between them. CDR3 amino acids: CATSDSYSPAHYNEQFF. In DNA, the CDR3 is TGTGCCACCAGTGATTCCTACTCCCCTGCCCACTACAATGAGCAGTTCTTC.

Only a few counts were recorded for this clonotype. The chain couples TRBV5-1 to TRBJ1-2; D remains ambiguous. The V end lost 3 bases, the J end lost 4 bases, and 7 bases lay between the germline ends. Germline CDR1 reads SGHRS; CDR2 reads YFSETQ. This CDR3 region has 12 residues. CDR3 in DNA: TGCGCCAGCAGCTATGACTCCTATGGCTACACCTTC. Amino acid sequence: CASSYDSYGYTF. Filled out from reference TRBV5-1 and TRBJ1-2, the complete variable domain reads KAGVTQTPRYLIKTRGQQVTLSCSPISGHRSVSWYQQTPGQGLQFLFEYFSETQRNKGNFPGRFSGRQFSNSRSEMNVSTLELGDSALYLCASSYDSYGYTFGSGTRLTVV.

This clonotype has only a few counts. This chain joins TRBV6-2 or TRBV6-3 and TRBJ2-1; 9 bases agree with TRBD1. The ends lost 0 bases at V and 7 bases at J; junction bases unmatched: 4. Looked up from germline, CDR1 is MNHEY and CDR2 is SVGEGT. This CDR3 comprises 15 residues. The CDR3 region is CASSYSRTGVNEQFF. The CDR3 DNA reads TGTGCCAGCAGTTACTCCCGGACAGGGGTAAATGAGCAGTTCTTC.

A few counts support this clonotype. J is TRBJ1-2 and V is TRBV7-9; 12 positions match TRBD1. Germline CDR1 is SEHNR and CDR2 is FQNEAQ (reference sequence). This CDR3 has 17 amino acids. The V gene end was trimmed by 5 bases and the J gene end by 3 bases; junction bases not matched to a gene: 10. The CDR3 loop is CASSRTRDRGRDYGYTF. The CDR3 region has the DNA TGTGCCAGCAGCAGAACCCGGGACAGGGGGCGCGACTATGGCTACACCTTC.

This clonotype was seen ten or more times. The chain links TRBV12-3 or TRBV12-4 to TRBJ2-1; 7 bases fit TRBD1. The CDR3 has 15 amino acids. Losses at the gene ends were 3 bases for V and 4 bases for J; bases not matched to a gene: 6. In DNA form, the CDR3 reads TGTGCCAGCAGTTTTAGGGGGACAGCTTACAATGAGCAGTTCTTC. Protein product: CASSFRGTAYNEQFF.

This chain links TRBV5-1 with TRBJ2-2; 8 positions agree with TRBD2. CDR1 SGHRS and CDR2 YFSETQ come from the germline V gene. V dropped 1 base and J dropped 5; count of bases not matched to a gene: 7. The CDR3 is 16 amino acids. The CDR3 loop reads CASSLSGGAATGELFF. The DNA of the CDR3 is TGCGCCAGCAGCTTGTCCGGGGGGGCCGCTACCGGGGAGCTGTTTTTT.

Only a few counts were recorded for this clonotype. V usage is TRBV5-1 and J usage is TRBJ2-3; 8 bases agree with TRBD2. Germline CDR1 reads SGHRS; CDR2 reads YFSETQ. The CDR3 covers 16 residues. Losses at the gene ends were 6 bases for V and 0 bases for J; bases not matched to a gene: 9. Here the CDR3 DNA reads TGCGCCAGCACGAGGGGTAGCGGGACCAGCACAGATACGCAGTATTTT. Translating gives CASTRGSGTSTDTQYF.

The V and J genes are TRBV29-1 and TRBJ2-7; 8 bases line up with TRBD1. Germline V gives CDR1 SQVTM, CDR2 ANQGSEA. The CDR3 extends over 13 amino acids. Trimming cost V 4 bases and J 2 bases; bases outside gene matches: 4. CDR3 in amino acids: CSVAQGGTYEQYF. CDR3 coding DNA: TGCAGCGTTGCACAGGGGGGTACCTACGAGCAGTACTTC.

This clonotype was seen at least ten times. The chain carries TRBV4-1 and TRBJ2-3, with D perhaps matching TRBD1 (6 bases). V lost 2 bases and J 9 bases, leaving 9 bases between the germline ends. From germline, CDR1 is MGHRA and CDR2 YSYEKL. The length of the CDR3 is 12 residues. CDR3 sequence (DNA): TGCGCCAGCAGCCAACGAAGGGGGACGCAGTATTTT. Its translation is CASSQRRGTQYF.

This sequence joins TRBV6-1 and TRBJ1-6; no definite D call. The CDR3 extends over 14 amino acids. The V gene's germline CDR1 is MNHNS and CDR2 SASEGT. V lost 1 base to trimming and J lost 9 bases, with 10 bases between them. The CDR3 is CASSEEAISSPLHF. The CDR3 nucleotides are TGTGCCAGCAGTGAAGAGGCTATTAGTTCACCCCTCCACTTT.

This clonotype has only a few counts. The chain couples TRBV6-2 or TRBV6-3 to TRBJ2-5, with 7 bases identical to TRBD1. The CDR3 spans 15 residues. Germline trimming cut 0 bases from V and 1 base from J; bases unmatched to any gene: 2. Germline-derived CDR1 and CDR2 are MNHEY and SVGEGT. CDR3 sequence reads: CASSYSGQRQETQYF. The DNA of the CDR3 is TGTGCCAGCAGTTACTCGGGACAGCGCCAAGAGACCCAGTACTTC.

J is TRBJ2-1 and V is TRBV4-2; 7 positions match TRBD2. In germline, CDR1 is LGHNA, CDR2 YNFKEQ. There are 16 residues in the CDR3. After removal of 1 base from V and 1 base from J, the junction contained 4 bases not matched to a gene. This chain's CDR3 is CASSQGGGRSYNEQFF. In DNA form, the CDR3 reads TGTGCCAGCAGCCAAGGGGGGGGAAGGTCCTACAATGAGCAGTTCTTC.

CDR3 coding DNA: TGCAGCAGTGGGGAGGTTCGGGGACTAGCGGGAGGGCCCGGTACGCAGTATTTT. Its translation: CSSGEVRGLAGGPGTQYF. J is TRBJ2-3 and V is TRBV20-1; TRBD2 matches 16 bases. The CDR3 extends over 18 amino acids. Per germline, CDR1 DFQATT and CDR2 SNEGSKA (reference sequence).

V and J are TRBV11-2 and TRBJ2-1, with 10 nucleotides matching TRBD2. V dropped 2 bases and J dropped 1; count of bases not matched to a gene: 11. This CDR3 spans 19 amino acids. Per germline, CDR1 SGHAT and CDR2 FQNNGV. CDR3 nucleotide sequence: TGTGCCAGCAGCTTAAGGTCTAGCGGGGGCCTATTTTCCTACAATGAGCAGTTCTTC. Translating it yields CASSLRSSGGLFSYNEQFF.

The rearrangement links TRBV30 to TRBJ1-1; D remains unclear. Germline values: CDR1 GTSNPN, CDR2 SVGIG (reference sequence). Trimming cost V 5 bases and J 3 bases, with 10 bases left between them. CDR3 length: 12 amino acids. DNA for the CDR3: TGTGCCTGGGGCAACGGGGACACTGAAGCTTTCTTT. It specifies CAWGNGDTEAFF.